This T cell receptor (beta chain) was identified in a study of blood T cells in healthy people across ages (dated by TCRdb to the mid-2010s). Concerning the study at large: In model experiments, roughly one uniquely barcoded TCR beta cDNA molecule per two T cells was captured by template switching. The study measured age-related changes in TCR beta repertoire diversity using deep sequencing normalized with unique cDNA molecular identifiers. The donors were split into four age groups: young (average about 15 years), middle-aged (about 40), aged (more than 55) and long-lived (roughly 88). To avoid experimental bias, donors of different ages were randomly spread across the sequencing lanes. The study analyzed two additional independent replicas of 1 million unique cDNA reads from the same blood draw for two donors, one aged 18 to 29 and one aged 80 or older. Beyond this particular receptor, the publication reports: Compared with the aged group, more naive CD4+ T cells, fewer expanded clones and increased TCR diversity were shown by the long-lived group, suggesting age selection. As age increased, observed TCR beta diversity per million T cells dropped in a roughly linear way, and a significant reduction was already evident by age roughly 40. Bulk unsorted PBMC profiling prevented conclusive comparison of naive and antigen-experienced compartments. Estimates of total diversity based on one million sequenced T cells were regarded as lower bounds and as underestimates. Because the CMV infection status of the donors was unknown, age-related changes in expanded clonotypes may potentially have been confounded. Observed TCR beta diversity correlated strongly with the percentage of naive T cells measured by flow cytometry.

Preparation of the library involved 5' RACE. The reads were generated on an Illumina HiSeq 2500. A second PCR of roughly 7 to 11 cycles was performed with a sample-barcoded 5' primer and a J-beta primer mix. A template-switch 5' adaptor carrying 12 random nucleotides introduced a unique molecular identifier onto each TCR beta cDNA molecule. At least 2.5 million CDR3-containing paired-end reads were obtained from each sample. The Mint cDNA synthesis kit, primed by a TRBC-specific oligonucleotide, was used to synthesize first-strand cDNA from all RNA. Following uracil-DNA glycosylase treatment, a first 18-cycle PCR with universal primers M1SS and BC2_uni_R was performed on all cDNA. The paper's processing steps were these. For normalization, 1 million high-quality reads, each with a distinct molecular identifier, were randomly selected from each sample. Reads with shared molecular identifiers were discarded instead of being binned into consensus sequences. CDR3 identification, clonotype clustering and error correction used MiTCR with a Q25 quality threshold and the strictest error-elimination algorithm. A nonparametric unseen species model with Euler transformation was used to estimate a lower bound on total TCR beta diversity. TCRdb reanalyzed the raw reads on its own, using fastp at Q25 for trimming and MiXCR for clone calling, and kept in-frame beta chains. CDR3 protein duplicates are merged, each entry listing the most common genes and DNA. TCRdb, rather than the study authors, made the V and J calls. Within this sample are roughly 1.5 million distinct CDR3 sequences, with approximately 39% of them counted one time only. The ten most abundant clones make up roughly 3.7% of the sample.

From its cysteine to its phenylalanine, the CDR3 spans 15 amino acids. Only the CDR3 portion is preserved as DNA: 45 bases, with reading frame beginning at the first base. Trimming takes 3 bases off V and 7 bases off J; junction bases not matched to a gene: 11. Via the germline V gene (reference sequence), CDR1 is LNHDA and CDR2 SQIVND. A word on this clonotype: No antigen is known for it. Base qualities were left out, and no much larger clone turns up one base away.

Donors were roughly 40 systemically healthy Caucasian individuals from Russia aged 6 to 90 years. Ten milliliters of peripheral blood were drawn from each donor into EDTA-treated Vacutainer tubes. Ficoll-Paque density-gradient centrifugation was used to isolate PBMCs, with at least 7 million per sample. Total RNA was extracted from PBMCs with Trizol reagent, with at least 6 micrograms obtained per sample. The percentages of naive CD45RAhigh/CD27high T cells were determined by flow cytometry on a PBMC aliquot from every donor. The specimen sequenced was blood. This chain joins TRBV19 to TRBJ2-7, and 8 bases in between align with TRBD1. The sequence was obtained from a woman younger than 35 in good health. In nucleotides, the sequence is TGTGCCAGTAGTATGAGACAGGGGCGTCGGAATGAGCAGTACTTC. It translates as CASSMRQGRRNEQYF.